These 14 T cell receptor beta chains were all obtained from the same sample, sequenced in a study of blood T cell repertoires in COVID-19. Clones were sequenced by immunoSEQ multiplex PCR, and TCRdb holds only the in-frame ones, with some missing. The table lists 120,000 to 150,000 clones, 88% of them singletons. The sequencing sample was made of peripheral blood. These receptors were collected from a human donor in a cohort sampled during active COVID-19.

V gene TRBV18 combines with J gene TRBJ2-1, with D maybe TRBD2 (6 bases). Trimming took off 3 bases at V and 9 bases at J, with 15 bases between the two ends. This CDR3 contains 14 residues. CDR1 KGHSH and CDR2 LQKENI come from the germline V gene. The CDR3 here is CASSPLMEGGEQFF. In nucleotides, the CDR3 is TGTGCCAGCTCACCTTTAATGGAGGGTGGTGAGCAGTTCTTC.

The CDR3 nucleotides read TGCGCCAGCAGCCAAGATCGGGCTAGCGGGGCCTACAATGAGCAGTTCTTC. Protein sequence: CASSQDRASGAYNEQFF. The chain is built from TRBV4-3 and TRBJ2-1, with TRBD2 identical over 9 bases. V dropped 0 bases and J dropped 2; count of bases not matched to a gene: 5. Germline CDR1 LGHNA, CDR2 YSLEER. This CDR3 has 17 amino acids.

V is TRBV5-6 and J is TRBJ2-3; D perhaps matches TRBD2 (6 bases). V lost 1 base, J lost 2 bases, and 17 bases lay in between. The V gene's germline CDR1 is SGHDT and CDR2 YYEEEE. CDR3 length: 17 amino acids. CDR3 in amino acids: CASSLLGAGPTTDTQYF. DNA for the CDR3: TGTGCCAGCAGCTTGCTAGGAGCGGGCCCAACCACAGATACGCAGTATTTT.

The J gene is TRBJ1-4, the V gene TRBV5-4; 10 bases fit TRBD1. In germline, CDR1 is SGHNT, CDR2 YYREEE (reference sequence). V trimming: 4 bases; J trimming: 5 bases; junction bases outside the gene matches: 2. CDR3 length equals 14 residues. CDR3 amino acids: CASSKGQGNEKLFF. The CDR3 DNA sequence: TGTGCCAGCAGCAAGGGACAGGGGAATGAAAAACTGTTTTTT.

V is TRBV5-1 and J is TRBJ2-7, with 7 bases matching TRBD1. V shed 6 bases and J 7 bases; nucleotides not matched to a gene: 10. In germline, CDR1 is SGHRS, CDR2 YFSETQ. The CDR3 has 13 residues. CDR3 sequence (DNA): TGCGCCAGCACCCGACAGGGCGAGGGAGAGCAGTACTTC. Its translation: CASTRQGEGEQYF.

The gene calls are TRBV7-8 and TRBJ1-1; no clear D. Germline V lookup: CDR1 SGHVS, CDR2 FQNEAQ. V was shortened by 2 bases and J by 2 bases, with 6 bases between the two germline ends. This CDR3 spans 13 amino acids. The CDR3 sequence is CASSLQVNTEAFF. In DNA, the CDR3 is TGTGCCAGCAGCTTACAGGTTAACACTGAAGCTTTCTTT. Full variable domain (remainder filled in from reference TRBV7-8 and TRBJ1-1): GAGVSQSPRYKVAKRGQDVALRCDPISGHVSLFWYQQALGQGPEFLTYFQNEAQLDKSGLPSDRFFAERPEGSVSTLKIQRTQQEDSAVYLCASSLQVNTEAFFGQGTRLTVV.

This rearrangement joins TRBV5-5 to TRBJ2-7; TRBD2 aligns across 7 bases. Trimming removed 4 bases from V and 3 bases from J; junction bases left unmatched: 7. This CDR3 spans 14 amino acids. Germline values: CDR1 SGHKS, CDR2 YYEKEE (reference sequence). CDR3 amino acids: CASSPGTTIYEQYF. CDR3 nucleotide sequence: TGTGCCAGCAGCCCGGGGACTACCATCTACGAGCAGTACTTC.

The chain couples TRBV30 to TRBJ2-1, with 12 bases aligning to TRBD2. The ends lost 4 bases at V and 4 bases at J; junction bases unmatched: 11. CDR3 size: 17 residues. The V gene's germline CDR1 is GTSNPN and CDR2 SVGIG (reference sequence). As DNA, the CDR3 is TGTGCCTGGAAGAGTTTAGGGCTAGCGGGAGGGTACAATGAGCAGTTCTTC. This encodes CAWKSLGLAGGYNEQFF.

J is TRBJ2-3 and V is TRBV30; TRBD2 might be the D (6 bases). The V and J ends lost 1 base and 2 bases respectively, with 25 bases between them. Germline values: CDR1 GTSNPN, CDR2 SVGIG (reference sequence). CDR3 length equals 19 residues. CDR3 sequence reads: CAWSGPPHVAVVDTDTQYF. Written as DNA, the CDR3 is TGTGCCTGGAGTGGACCACCCCATGTAGCGGTAGTTGACACAGATACGCAGTATTTT.

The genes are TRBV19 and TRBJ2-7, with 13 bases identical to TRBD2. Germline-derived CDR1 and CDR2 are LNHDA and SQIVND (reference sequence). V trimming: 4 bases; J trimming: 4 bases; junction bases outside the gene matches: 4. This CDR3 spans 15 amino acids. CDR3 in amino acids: CASSTGTSGTYEQYF. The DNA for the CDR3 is TGTGCCAGTAGTACCGGGACTAGCGGGACTTACGAGCAGTACTTC.

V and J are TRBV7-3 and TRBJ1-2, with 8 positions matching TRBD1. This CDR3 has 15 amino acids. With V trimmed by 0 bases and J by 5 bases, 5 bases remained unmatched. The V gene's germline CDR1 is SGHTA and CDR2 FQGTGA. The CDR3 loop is CASSLTGTGLYGYTF. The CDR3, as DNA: TGTGCCAGCAGCTTAACCGGGACAGGATTATATGGCTACACCTTC.

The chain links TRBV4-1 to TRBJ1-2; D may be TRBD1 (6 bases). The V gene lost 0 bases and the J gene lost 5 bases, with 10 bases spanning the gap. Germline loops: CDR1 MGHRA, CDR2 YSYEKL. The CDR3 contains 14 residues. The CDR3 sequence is CASSQDTGRYGYTF. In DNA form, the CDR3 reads TGCGCCAGCAGCCAAGACACAGGGAGATATGGCTACACCTTC.

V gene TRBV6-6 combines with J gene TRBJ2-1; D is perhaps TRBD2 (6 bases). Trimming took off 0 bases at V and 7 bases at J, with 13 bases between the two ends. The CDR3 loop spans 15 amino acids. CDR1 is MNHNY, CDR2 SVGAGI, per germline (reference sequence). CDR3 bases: TGTGCCAGCAGTTACTCAACTAGCTCGTTGAATGAGCAGTTCTTC. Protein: CASSYSTSSLNEQFF.

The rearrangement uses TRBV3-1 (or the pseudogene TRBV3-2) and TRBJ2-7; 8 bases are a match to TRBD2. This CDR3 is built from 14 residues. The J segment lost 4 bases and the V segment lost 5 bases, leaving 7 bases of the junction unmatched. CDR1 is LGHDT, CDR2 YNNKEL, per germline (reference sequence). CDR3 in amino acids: CASSYGGAFYEQYF. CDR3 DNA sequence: TGTGCCAGCAGCTACGGGGGGGCGTTTTACGAGCAGTACTTC.